The 11 T cell receptor beta chains below were found in one sample sequenced in a study of Ad26.COV2.S vaccination and SARS-CoV-2 variants. Described treatment: 15 to 20 received Ad26.COV2.S at low or high dose, single or two shots; 5 received placebo; per-sample allocation not given. Sampling was performed 63 days after the first vaccine or placebo injection. Assay used: immunoSEQ multiplex PCR; TCRdb lists only in-frame clones, some missing. The table has fewer than 400,000 clones, 90% seen once. The source material was peripheral blood, sampled in a trial of Ad26.COV2.S vaccine versus placebo. Receptor source: a person aged 18-65 years who received the Ad26.COV2.S COVID-19 vaccine or a placebo.

The genes are TRBV12-3 or TRBV12-4 and TRBJ1-2, with 7 nucleotides matching TRBD1. The CDR3 covers 13 residues. The V segment lost 6 bases and the J segment 3 bases; nucleotides outside the gene matches: 4. The CDR3 DNA follows: TGTGCCAGCAGCCGCGGGACAGACTATGGCTACACCTTC. Translation gives CASSRGTDYGYTF.

This clone was recorded a few times. The gene calls are TRBV16 and TRBJ1-5, with 9 bases that match TRBD1. The CDR3 contains 18 residues. Germline CDR1 KGHSY, CDR2 FQNENV. J was trimmed by 2 bases and V by 4 bases; bases with no gene match: 12. In DNA form, the CDR3 reads TGTGCCAGCAGCCCTCAAGTCATAAGGGACAGGGGCAATCAGCCCCAGCATTTT. Amino acid sequence: CASSPQVIRDRGNQPQHF. The complete variable domain, with remaining parts taken from reference TRBV16 and TRBJ1-5, reads GEEVAQTPKHLVRGEGQKAKLYCAPIKGHSYVFWYQQVLKNEFKFLISFQNENVFDETGMPKERFSAKCLPNSPCSLEIQATKLEDSAVYFCASSPQVIRDRGNQPQHFGDGTRLSIL.

V and J are TRBV15 and TRBJ1-1; D may be TRBD1 (5 bases). Per germline, CDR1 LNHNV and CDR2 YYDKDF (reference sequence). This CDR3 has 14 residues. The V and J ends lost 0 bases and 11 bases respectively, with 16 bases between them. CDR3 sequence: CATSRDLGLSGAFF. The CDR3, as DNA: TGTGCCACCAGCAGAGATTTGGGACTTTCCGGGGCTTTCTTT.

The chain couples TRBV30 to TRBJ1-1; D is possibly TRBD1 (5 bases). CDR3 size: 14 residues. Germline lookup yields CDR1 GTSNPN and CDR2 SVGIG (reference sequence). V lost 1 base, J lost 5 bases, and 14 bases lay in between. The CDR3 reads CAWSEDGGWTEAFF. The CDR3 bases are TGTGCCTGGAGTGAAGACGGGGGATGGACTGAAGCTTTCTTT.

In DNA, the CDR3 is TGCGCCAGCAGCCAAGATCGTTCTTGGGGTTCCAACTATGGCTACACCTTC. Protein product: CASSQDRSWGSNYGYTF. The V gene is TRBV4-1, the J gene TRBJ1-2; D gene uncertain. Germline V CDR1 and CDR2: MGHRA, YSYEKL. The CDR3 loop spans 17 amino acids. V lost 0 bases and J 2 bases, leaving 16 bases between the germline ends.

J is TRBJ2-3 and V is TRBV12-3 or TRBV12-4; 9 nucleotides align to TRBD2. The ends lost 8 bases at V and 10 bases at J; junction bases unmatched: 7. This CDR3 spans 12 amino acids. The CDR3 DNA is TGTGCCAGCTTCGGCGGGGGGGACCCGCAGTATTTT. This translates into CASFGGGDPQYF.

This chain links TRBV9 with TRBJ1-3; tentatively, D is TRBD1 (5 bases). Germline V gene sequence: CDR1 SGDLS, CDR2 YYNGEE. This CDR3 is built from 15 residues. The V gene lost 1 base and the J gene lost 0 bases, with 8 bases spanning the gap. The CDR3 sequence is CASSVQGLSGNTIYF. The CDR3 DNA is TGTGCCAGCAGCGTACAGGGTCTCTCTGGAAACACCATATATTTT.

The V call is TRBV3-1 (or the pseudogene TRBV3-2), the J call TRBJ2-1; the D is unclear. CDR3 length: 9 residues. Looked up from germline, CDR1 is LGHDT and CDR2 is YNNKEL (reference sequence). V was trimmed by 1 base and J by 15 bases, leaving 4 bases between them. DNA for the CDR3: TGTGCCAGCAGCCAAGGGTGGTTCTTC. Amino acid sequence: CASSQGWFF.

The chain couples TRBV7-2 to TRBJ2-3; D remains unclear. The CDR3 is 16 residues long. V lost 0 bases and J 4 bases, leaving 14 bases between the germline ends. Germline lookup yields CDR1 SGHTA and CDR2 FQGNSA. CDR3 in amino acids: CASSLAHQSRADTQYF. CDR3 nucleotide sequence: TGTGCCAGCAGCTTAGCCCACCAGTCCCGCGCAGATACGCAGTATTTT.

The chain has TRBV29-1 and TRBJ1-1; weak D call: TRBD1 (5 bases). The germline CDR1 and CDR2 sequences are SQVTM and ANQGSEA. This CDR3 region has 12 residues. V was trimmed by 4 bases and J by 14 bases, leaving 20 bases between them. The DNA of the CDR3 is TGCAGCGTTGTCCGGGGGAGCGGCGGAGTATTCTTT. Translating gives CSVVRGSGGVFF. Full variable domain (remainder filled in from reference TRBV29-1 and TRBJ1-1): SAVISQKPSRDICQRGTSLTIQCQVDSQVTMMFWYRQQPGQSLTLIATANQGSEATYESGFVIDKFPISRPNLTFSTLTVSNMSPEDSSIYLCSVVRGSGGVFFGQGTRLTVV.

The chain uses TRBV25-1 and TRBJ1-3; 9 nucleotides align to TRBD1. J lost 4 bases, V lost 11 bases, and 9 bases had no gene match. This CDR3 spans 14 amino acids. Per germline, CDR1 MGHDK and CDR2 SYGVNS. The CDR3 nucleotides read TGTGCCGTGGCGGGACAGGGTTCCGGAAACACCATATATTTT. It yields the protein CAVAGQGSGNTIYF.